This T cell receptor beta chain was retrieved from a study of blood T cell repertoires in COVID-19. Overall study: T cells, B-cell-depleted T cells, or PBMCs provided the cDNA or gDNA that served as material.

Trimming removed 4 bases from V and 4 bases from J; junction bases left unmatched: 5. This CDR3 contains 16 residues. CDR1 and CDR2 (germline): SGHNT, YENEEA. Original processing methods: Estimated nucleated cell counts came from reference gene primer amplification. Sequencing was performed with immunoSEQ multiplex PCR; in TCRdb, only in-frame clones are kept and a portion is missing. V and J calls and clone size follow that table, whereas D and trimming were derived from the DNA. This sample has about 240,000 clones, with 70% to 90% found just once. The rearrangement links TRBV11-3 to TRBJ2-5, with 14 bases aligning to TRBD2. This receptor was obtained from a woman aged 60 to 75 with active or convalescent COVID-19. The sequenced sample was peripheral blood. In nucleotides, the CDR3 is TGTGCCAGCAGCTGGGGACTAGCGGGAGATGGAGAGACCCAGTACTTC. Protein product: CASSWGLAGDGETQYF. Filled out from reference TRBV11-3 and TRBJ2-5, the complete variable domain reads EAGVVQSPRYKIIEKKQPVAFWCNPISGHNTLYWYLQNLGQGPELLIRYENEEAVDDSQLPKDRFSAERLKGVDSTLKIQPAELGDSAVYLCASSWGLAGDGETQYFGPGTRLLVL.